One and the same sample provided the 21 T cell receptor beta chains below, sequenced in a study of long-term antiretroviral therapy in people with HIV (dated by TCRdb to between 2022 and 2023). The immunoSEQ hsTCRB v3.0 assay was used at survey level resolution to sequence the TRB variable region. The source is immuneACCESS, and TCRdb retained only in-frame sequences with V and J called. Part of the clones is not carried over; for the studies checked, unresolved V genes explain less than half of this, and the remainder is unexplained. The sample yields roughly 28,000 clones; roughly 78% were counted once. Approximately 8.5% of the sample rests with the top ten. The source was unsorted PBMCs, collected 1.5 years before starting antiretroviral therapy. The receptor source for this set is a man younger than 35 with HIV.

This clone was recorded a few times. The chain joins TRBV7-8 to TRBJ2-7; 9 nucleotides agree with TRBD2. Germline trimming cut 5 bases from V and 2 bases from J; bases unmatched to any gene: 13. The CDR3 runs to 17 residues. Germline values: CDR1 SGHVS, CDR2 FQNEAQ. In DNA, the CDR3 is TGTGCCAGCAGCCCTACGGGGGGGCGGGAGGGCCCCTACGAGCAGTACTTC. Translating gives CASSPTGGREGPYEQYF.

A word on this clone: Other DNA sequences in this sample translate to the same CDR3. The chain is built from TRBV10-1 and TRBJ2-1; D is unresolved. CDR1 is WNHNN and CDR2 is SYGVQD in the germline V gene (reference sequence). V was shortened by 6 bases and J by 4 bases, with 10 bases between the two germline ends. The CDR3 is 13 residues long. CDR3 sequence (DNA): TGCGCCAGCAGCGGAGACTCATACAATGAGCAGTTCTTC. As protein: CASSGDSYNEQFF.

V is TRBV7-2 and J is TRBJ1-3, with D perhaps TRBD1 (5 bases). Germline V gene lookup returns CDR1 SGHTA and CDR2 FQGNSA. With 3 bases removed from V and 2 bases from J, the gap between germline ends came to 11 bases. The CDR3 spans 15 residues. The CDR3 reads CASSFRVNPGNTIYF. CDR3 nucleotides: TGTGCCAGCAGCTTCAGGGTGAATCCTGGAAACACCATATATTTT. Full variable domain (missing parts from reference TRBV7-2 and TRBJ1-3): GAGVSQSPSNKVTEKGKDVELRCDPISGHTALYWYRQSLGQGLEFLIYFQGNSAPDKSGLPSDRFSAERTGGSVSTLTIQRTQQEDSAVYLCASSFRVNPGNTIYFGEGSWLTVV.

V and J are TRBV2 and TRBJ2-1, with TRBD2 identical over 9 bases. The junction had 1 base not matched to a gene; V was cut back by 1 base and J by 12 bases. The CDR3 consists of 12 residues. The germline CDR1 and CDR2 sequences are SNHLY and FYNNEI. CDR3 DNA sequence: TGTGCCAGCAGTGAAGAAGCGGGGGGGCAGTTCTTC. Amino acid sequence: CASSEEAGGQFF.

V and J are TRBV5-4 and TRBJ2-1, with D tentatively TRBD1 or TRBD2 (5 bases each). CDR3 length: 16 amino acids. Germline loops: CDR1 SGHNT, CDR2 YYREEE (reference sequence). Trimming removed 0 bases from V and 4 bases from J, with 14 bases in between. CDR3 sequence (DNA): TGTGCCAGCAGCTTGGGGGACGGCGGAAAATACAATGAGCAGTTCTTC. Its translation: CASSLGDGGKYNEQFF.

This rearrangement joins TRBV10-3 to TRBJ2-5, with D unresolved. The CDR3 is 13 amino acids. The ends were cut back, 3 bases at V and 5 bases at J, with 10 bases in the middle. CDR1 is ENHRY and CDR2 is SYGVKD in the germline V gene. CDR3 protein: CAISDAYKETQYF. The CDR3 DNA is TGTGCCATCAGTGACGCCTATAAGGAGACCCAGTACTTC.

The gene calls are TRBV27 and TRBJ2-7; no definite D call. V lost 6 bases and J lost 2, with 11 bases in between. The CDR3 is made up of 13 amino acids. Germline loops: CDR1 MNHEY, CDR2 SMNVEV (reference sequence). CDR3 sequence reads: CASSSGATYEQYF. DNA of the CDR3: TGTGCCAGCAGCTCCGGCGCGACCTACGAGCAGTACTTC.

The J gene is TRBJ2-7, the V gene TRBV5-1; D possibly uses TRBD1 or TRBD2 (6 bases each). CDR3 length: 14 residues. Germline lookup yields CDR1 SGHRS and CDR2 YFSETQ. Trimming shortened V by 7 bases and J by 7 bases, and 21 bases separated the two germline ends. The CDR3 coding sequence is TGCGCCAGCGCCATTTGGGGGGATGACAGGGAGCAGTACTTC. It specifies CASAIWGDDREQYF.

This chain connects TRBV15 to TRBJ1-5, with TRBD1 identical over 11 bases. Germline assignment: CDR1 LNHNV and CDR2 YYDKDF (reference sequence). The J segment lost 6 bases and the V segment lost 0 bases, leaving 4 bases of the junction unmatched. The length of the CDR3 is 16 residues. The CDR3 nucleotides are TGTGCCACCAGCAGAGATCGAGGACAGGGGGCTCAGCCCCAGCATTTT. Its protein is CATSRDRGQGAQPQHF.

V and J are TRBV5-4 and TRBJ2-3; D tentatively fits TRBD1 or TRBD2 (5 bases each). Trimming removed 3 bases from V and 2 bases from J, with 10 bases in between. This CDR3 spans 14 amino acids. Looked up from germline, CDR1 is SGHNT and CDR2 is YYREEE (reference sequence). Here the CDR3 DNA reads TGTGCCAGCAGCTGGGCAGGGACCACAGATACGCAGTATTTT. As protein: CASSWAGTTDTQYF.

The chain joins TRBV7-9 to TRBJ2-5, with 11 bases aligning to TRBD1. Germline CDR1 reads SEHNR; CDR2 reads FQNEAQ (reference sequence). The CDR3 spans 16 residues. The junction had 10 bases not matched to a gene; V was cut back by 5 bases and J by 5 bases. The chain's CDR3 is CASSPGTGGTGETQYF. The DNA for the CDR3 is TGTGCCAGCAGCCCCGGGACAGGGGGAACGGGGGAGACCCAGTACTTC.

The genes are TRBV6-1 and TRBJ2-1, with 16 bases identical to TRBD2. Germline assignment: CDR1 MNHNS and CDR2 SASEGT. This CDR3 comprises 15 residues. V shed 7 bases and J 9 bases; nucleotides not matched to a gene: 6. CDR3 region: CASNMGTSGRAEQFF. CDR3 nucleotides: TGTGCCAGCAACATGGGGACTAGCGGGAGGGCTGAGCAGTTCTTC.

The V call is TRBV7-9, the J call TRBJ2-2, with D possibly TRBD2 on 6 matching bases. V lost 1 base to trimming and J lost 4 bases, with 10 bases between them. Per the germline V gene, CDR1 is SEHNR and CDR2 is FQNEAQ (reference sequence). CDR3 length equals 15 residues. CDR3 region: CASSLGRARTGELFF. Here the CDR3 DNA reads TGTGCCAGCAGCTTAGGGAGGGCCCGCACCGGGGAGCTGTTTTTT.

The chain links TRBV30 to TRBJ2-4; unclear D gene. Per germline, CDR1 GTSNPN and CDR2 SVGIG (reference sequence). The CDR3 is 15 residues long. V was clipped by 0 bases and J by 1 base, with 10 bases between them. The CDR3 protein is CAWSVIRAAKNIQYF. The DNA of the CDR3 is TGTGCCTGGAGTGTAATAAGGGCGGCCAAAAACATTCAGTACTTC.

This clone was detected only once. The genes are TRBV28 and TRBJ1-1, with D possibly matching TRBD1 (5 bases). The CDR3 is 13 amino acids. Germline-derived CDR1 and CDR2 are MDHEN and SYDVKM. Trimming took 5 bases from V and 4 from J, leaving 11 bases between them. The CDR3 here is CASSLTDSTEAFF. CDR3 DNA sequence: TGTGCCAGCAGTCTCACTGACAGCACTGAAGCTTTCTTT.

The rearrangement uses TRBV29-1 and TRBJ2-1; the D gene is possibly TRBD2 (6 bases). CDR3 size: 14 residues. Germline CDR1 and CDR2: SQVTM and ANQGSEA. Trimming removed 5 bases at V and 7 bases at J, with 18 bases between. The CDR3 loop reads CSVKGLYGRNEQFF. CDR3 in DNA: TGCAGCGTTAAGGGACTTTACGGAAGGAATGAGCAGTTCTTC.

The J gene is TRBJ2-7, the V gene TRBV15, with no clear D. Per germline, CDR1 LNHNV and CDR2 YYDKDF (reference sequence). The CDR3 is made up of 13 amino acids. The V end was cut by 4 bases, the J end by 7 bases, with 14 bases between. For the CDR3, the DNA is TGTGCCACCAGCATCACCCCTGTTGGTGAGCAGTACTTC. It translates to CATSITPVGEQYF.

Here the CDR3 DNA reads TGTGCCAGCAGTTTGGGGCCCTCCTACGAGCAGTACTTC. This codes for CASSLGPSYEQYF. The J gene is TRBJ2-7, the V gene TRBV27; D possibly corresponds to TRBD1 (5 bases). The CDR3 sequence is 13 residues long. Trimming left V 3 bases short and J 0 bases short, with 6 bases between. CDR1 is MNHEY and CDR2 is SMNVEV in the germline V gene (reference sequence).

The rearrangement joins TRBV5-1 to TRBJ1-3; a possible D gene is TRBD1 (5 bases). The germline V gene encodes CDR1 SGHRS and CDR2 YFSETQ. The CDR3 is 14 amino acids. Trimming pared 0 bases from V and 4 bases from J, leaving 8 bases between. CDR3 sequence: CASSLAGFGNTIYF. CDR3 coding DNA: TGCGCCAGCAGCTTGGCAGGGTTCGGAAACACCATATATTTT.

The V and J genes are TRBV5-6 and TRBJ2-7; TRBD2 might be the D (6 bases). CDR1 is SGHDT and CDR2 is YYEEEE in the germline V gene. Trimming shortened V by 1 base and J by 3 bases, and 11 bases separated the two germline ends. CDR3 length: 14 amino acids. The CDR3 nucleotides read TGTGCCAGCAGCTTGCCTAGCGCCTACTACGAGCAGTACTTC. This sequence encodes CASSLPSAYYEQYF.

This clone appeared a few times. V and J are TRBV6-1 and TRBJ2-7; D is ambiguous. CDR1 is MNHNS, CDR2 SASEGT, per germline. The V end lost 10 bases, the J end lost 5 bases, and 18 bases lay between the germline ends. The CDR3 runs to 13 residues. CDR3 protein: CATAPSDIHEQYF. The CDR3 DNA follows: TGTGCCACCGCGCCAAGCGATATCCACGAGCAGTACTTC.